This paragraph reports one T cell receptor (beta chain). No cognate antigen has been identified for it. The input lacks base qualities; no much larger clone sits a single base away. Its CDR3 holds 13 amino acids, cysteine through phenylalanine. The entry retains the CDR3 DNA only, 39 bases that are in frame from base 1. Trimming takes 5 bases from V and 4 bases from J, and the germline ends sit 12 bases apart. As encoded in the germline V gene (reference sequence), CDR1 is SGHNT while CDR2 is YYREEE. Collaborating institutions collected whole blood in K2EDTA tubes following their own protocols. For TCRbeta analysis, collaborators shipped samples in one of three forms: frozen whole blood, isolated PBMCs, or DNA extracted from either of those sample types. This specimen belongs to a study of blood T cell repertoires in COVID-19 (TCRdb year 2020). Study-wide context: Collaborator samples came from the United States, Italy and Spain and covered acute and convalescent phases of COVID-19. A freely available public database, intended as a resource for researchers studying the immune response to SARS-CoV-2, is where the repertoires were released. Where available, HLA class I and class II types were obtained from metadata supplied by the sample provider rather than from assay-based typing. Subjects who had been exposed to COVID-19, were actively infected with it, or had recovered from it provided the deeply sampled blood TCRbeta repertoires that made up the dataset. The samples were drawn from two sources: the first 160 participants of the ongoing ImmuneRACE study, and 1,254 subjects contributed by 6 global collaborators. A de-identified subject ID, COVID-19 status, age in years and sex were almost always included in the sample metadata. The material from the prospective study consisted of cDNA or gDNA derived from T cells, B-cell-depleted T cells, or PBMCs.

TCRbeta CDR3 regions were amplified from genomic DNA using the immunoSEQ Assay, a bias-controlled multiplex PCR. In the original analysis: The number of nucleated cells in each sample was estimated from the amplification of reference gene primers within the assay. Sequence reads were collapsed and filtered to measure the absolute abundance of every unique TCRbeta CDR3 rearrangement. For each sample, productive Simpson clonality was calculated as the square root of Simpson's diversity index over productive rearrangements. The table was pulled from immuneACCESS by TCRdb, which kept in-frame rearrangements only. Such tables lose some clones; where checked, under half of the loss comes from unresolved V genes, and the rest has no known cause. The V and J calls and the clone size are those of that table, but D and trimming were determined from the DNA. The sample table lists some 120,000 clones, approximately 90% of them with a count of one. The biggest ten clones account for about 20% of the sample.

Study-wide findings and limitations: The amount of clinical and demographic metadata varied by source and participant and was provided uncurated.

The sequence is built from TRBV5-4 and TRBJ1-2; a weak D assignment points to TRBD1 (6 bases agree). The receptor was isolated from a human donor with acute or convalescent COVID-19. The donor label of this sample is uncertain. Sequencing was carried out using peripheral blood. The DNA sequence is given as TGTGCCAGCAGGACGACAGGACTCTATGGCTACACCTTC. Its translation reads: CASRTTGLYGYTF.